The next 10 T cell receptor beta chains were all read from a single sample in a study of metastatic and nonmetastatic thyroid tumors. TCRdb re-processed the PCR reads through MiXCR. The data contain approximately 20,000 clones, 14% to 15% of them singletons. Each patient went into thyroid surgery without having received any treatment. The sequencing input was tumor tissue. These receptors originate from a female donor with papillary thyroid cancer or a benign thyroid nodule (not recorded which). Some clones in this sample may be carry-over from other donors' samples.

This clone was counted a few times. The chain uses TRBV6-5 and TRBJ2-3, with D perhaps matching TRBD1 (5 bases). V was clipped by 2 bases and J by 5 bases, with 8 bases between them. There are 13 residues in the CDR3. Germline CDR1 is MNHEY and CDR2 is SVGAGI. CDR3 loop: CASSYTREDTQYF. The CDR3 DNA reads TGTGCCAGCAGTTACACCAGGGAAGATACGCAGTATTTT.

This clone has ten or more counts. V gene TRBV28 combines with J gene TRBJ2-6; D not resolved. The germline CDR1 and CDR2 sequences are MDHEN and SYDVKM. This CDR3 contains 15 residues. The CDR3 protein is CMSGSLFSGANVLTF. Written as DNA, the CDR3 is TGTATGTCTGGCAGTCTTTTCTCTGGGGCCAACGTCCTGACTTTC.

This clone was counted ten times or more. The chain carries TRBV6-6 and TRBJ1-1; D possibly corresponds to TRBD1 (6 bases). The CDR3 spans 15 residues. The germline gives CDR1 MNHNY, CDR2 SVGAGI (reference sequence). The germline V and J ends were trimmed by 2 bases and 7 bases, with 17 bases remaining between them. The CDR3 nucleotides are TGTGCCAGCAGTTACCCCCTCACAGGGCGGGGTGAAGCTTTCTTT. Protein sequence: CASSYPLTGRGEAFF.

About this clone: One end of the junction does not line up with germline, which may come from a read error. The rearrangement links TRBV20-1 to TRBJ2-3; TRBD1 aligns across 9 bases. The CDR3 is made up of 15 amino acids. Germline CDR1 is DFQATT and CDR2 is SNEGSKA (reference sequence). CDR3 nucleotides: TGCAGTGCCCTACGGCGACAGGGGGAGGTAGATATGCAGTATTTT. This translates into CSALRRQGEVDMQYF.

Ten or more counts support this clone. In the same sample, other DNA sequences code for this CDR3. The gene calls are TRBV11-2 and TRBJ2-5; 9 bases align to TRBD1. The CDR3 has 14 amino acids. V lost 7 bases to trimming and J lost 4 bases; unmatched junction nucleotides: 7. Germline CDR1 is SGHAT and CDR2 is FQNNGV. CDR3 sequence (DNA): TGTGCCAGCACGATAGGACAGGGGCGAGAGACCCAGTACTTC. It yields the protein CASTIGQGRETQYF.

This clone has a count of ten or more. The genes are TRBV2 and TRBJ1-2; D is uncertain. Trimming took off 7 bases at V and 4 bases at J, with 10 bases between the two ends. The germline V gene has CDR1 SNHLY and CDR2 FYNNEI. The CDR3 extends over 12 amino acids. CDR3 nucleotides: TGTGCCAGCATGAGGCAGTCCTATGGCTACACCTTC. It specifies CASMRQSYGYTF.

V and J are TRBV5-6 and TRBJ1-1; D remains ambiguous. This CDR3 region has 16 residues. Per the germline V gene, CDR1 is SGHDT and CDR2 is YYEEEE. Trimming removed 5 bases at V and 2 bases at J, with 19 bases between. CDR3 coding DNA: TGTGCCAGCAGTTCCCTCCCCGGCAGAACCAACACTGAAGCTTTCTTT. Encoded protein: CASSSLPGRTNTEAFF.

This clone was seen repeatedly, ten times or more. V usage is TRBV2 and J usage is TRBJ2-1; 10 positions match TRBD2. J gave up 6 bases and V 1 base, and 3 bases lay outside the gene matches. The germline V gene has CDR1 SNHLY and CDR2 FYNNEI. This CDR3 comprises 15 residues. The CDR3 coding sequence is TGTGCCAGCAGTGAAGATAGCGGGGGGTTCAATGAGCAGTTCTTC. It codes for CASSEDSGGFNEQFF.

There are a few counts of this clone. The chain joins TRBV19 to TRBJ2-1; 10 bases are shared with TRBD2. This CDR3 has 15 amino acids. V gave up 7 bases and J gave up 5 bases; unmatched junction bases: 8. The V gene's germline CDR1 is LNHDA and CDR2 SQIVND (reference sequence). CDR3 region: CASNPAGGGHNEQFF. In nucleotides, the CDR3 is TGTGCCAGTAACCCAGCGGGAGGGGGTCACAATGAGCAGTTCTTC.

This clone was seen at least ten times. The same CDR3 can be traced to other DNA sequences in this sample. The chain joins TRBV5-1 to TRBJ1-1, with D unclear. This CDR3 has 13 amino acids. The V gene's germline CDR1 is SGHRS and CDR2 YFSETQ. V dropped 5 bases and J dropped 5 bases, with 13 bases sitting between them. CDR3 nucleotide sequence: TGCGCCAGCAGACCACGACTGGAGACTGAAGCTTTCTTT. Translating gives CASRPRLETEAFF.